The next 22 T cell receptor beta chains were all read from a single sample in a study of blood T cell repertoires in COVID-19 (dated by TCRdb to 2020 to 2021). Library preparation was by the immunoSEQ multiplex PCR assay. TCRdb mirrors the immuneACCESS table, restricted to in-frame sequences. Some clones are absent from its copies; in checked studies, under half trace to an unresolved V gene, and the reason for the others is unknown. This sample gives about 360,000 clones in total; around nine tenths of them show up just once. 2.5% to 3.5% of the sample is held by the ten biggest clonotypes. Sequencing was performed on peripheral blood. Receptors originate from a human donor in a cohort sampled during active COVID-19.

This clone has more than one count but fewer than ten. This sequence joins TRBV28 and TRBJ1-6, with TRBD1 matching 7 bases. Germline V CDR1 and CDR2: MDHEN, SYDVKM. The junction had 5 bases not matched to a gene; V was cut back by 6 bases and J by 3 bases. There are 15 residues in the CDR3. Here the CDR3 reads CASRERDSYNSPLHF. CDR3 sequence (DNA): TGTGCCAGCAGGGAGAGGGACAGCTATAATTCACCCCTCCACTTT.

V gene TRBV11-2 combines with J gene TRBJ2-1; D possibly corresponds to TRBD2 (6 bases). The germline CDR1 and CDR2 sequences are SGHAT and FQNNGV. Trimming pared 0 bases from V and 8 bases from J, leaving 11 bases between. The CDR3 is made up of 14 amino acids. CDR3 DNA sequence: TGTGCCAGCAGCTTAGACGGAGGGGCGGATGAGCAGTTCTTC. Its protein is CASSLDGGADEQFF.

This clone was observed a single time. The chain recombines TRBV4-2 with TRBJ2-1; D uncertain. Germline V gives CDR1 LGHNA, CDR2 YNFKEQ. This CDR3 has 13 amino acids. Trimming left V 1 base short and J 4 bases short, with 5 bases between. The DNA of the CDR3 is TGTGCCAGCAGCCAAGCTCTATACAATGAGCAGTTCTTC. It yields the protein CASSQALYNEQFF.

The chain joins TRBV25-1 to TRBJ2-1; 7 positions agree with TRBD1. The CDR3 has 14 amino acids. The germline V gene has CDR1 MGHDK and CDR2 SYGVNS. Trimming cost V 6 bases and J 5 bases; bases outside gene matches: 7. The CDR3 reads CASRGRGSDNEQFF. The DNA for the CDR3 is TGTGCCAGCAGGGGCAGGGGGAGTGACAATGAGCAGTTCTTC.

V and J are TRBV4-1 and TRBJ2-7, with 9 bases fitting TRBD1. Trimming cost V 2 bases and J 5 bases; bases outside gene matches: 7. Germline V gene lookup returns CDR1 MGHRA and CDR2 YSYEKL. This CDR3 region has 15 residues. This chain's CDR3 is CASSQFRDRDHEQYF. CDR3 DNA sequence: TGCGCCAGCAGCCAATTCCGGGACAGGGACCACGAGCAGTACTTC.

This clone was counted once. This chain connects TRBV4-2 to TRBJ2-7; the D gene is possibly TRBD2 (6 bases). V dropped 9 bases and J dropped 6 bases, with 21 bases sitting between them. The CDR3 runs to 14 residues. Germline V lookup: CDR1 LGHNA, CDR2 YNFKEQ. As DNA, the CDR3 is TGTGCCAGGGAATATTTACTAGCTCCCCGCGAGCAGTACTTC. Translated, it gives CAREYLLAPREQYF.

The chain has TRBV9 and TRBJ2-5; 12 bases match TRBD1. Germline trimming cut 2 bases from V and 4 bases from J; bases unmatched to any gene: 3. Per the germline V gene, CDR1 is SGDLS and CDR2 is YYNGEE. This CDR3 contains 15 residues. The CDR3 sequence is CASSVGQGAGETQYF. In DNA form, the CDR3 reads TGTGCCAGCAGCGTGGGACAGGGGGCGGGAGAGACCCAGTACTTC.

V and J are TRBV5-4 and TRBJ1-6, with a possible D match to TRBD1 (5 bases). Germline values: CDR1 SGHNT, CDR2 YYREEE (reference sequence). The CDR3 has 13 residues. The V gene lost 4 bases and the J gene lost 7 bases, with 9 bases spanning the gap. The CDR3 nucleotides are TGTGCCAGCAGCGCCGACAGAAATTCACCCCTCCACTTT. As protein: CASSADRNSPLHF. The variable domain in full, with the rest retrieved from reference TRBV5-4 and TRBJ1-6, is ETGVTQSPTHLIKTRGQQVTLRCSSQSGHNTVSWYQQALGQGPQFIFQYYREEENGRGNFPPRFSGLQFPNYSSELNVNALELDDSALYLCASSADRNSPLHFGNGTRLTVT.

Concerning this clone: The junction shows a germline mismatch at one end, possibly a read error. V and J are TRBV7-7 and TRBJ2-1; D perhaps matches TRBD2 (6 bases). Germline V gives CDR1 SSHAT, CDR2 FNYEAQ (reference sequence). CDR3 size: 13 residues. The CDR3 protein is CASSMGLDNEQFF. DNA of the CDR3: TGTGCTAGCAGCATGGGACTCGACAATGAGCAGTTCTTC.

The chain combines TRBV19 with TRBJ2-3; TRBD2 matches at 8 bases. Germline CDR1 is LNHDA and CDR2 is SQIVND (reference sequence). After removal of 4 bases from V and 7 bases from J, the junction contained 10 bases not matched to a gene. The CDR3 consists of 15 residues. The DNA of the CDR3 is TGTGCCAGTAGTAGACTAGCGAGTGATAGGAATACGCAGTATTTT. The encoded protein is CASSRLASDRNTQYF.

CDR3 loop: CASSVAGGQDTQYF. In nucleotides, the CDR3 is TGTGCCAGCAGCGTAGCCGGGGGGCAAGATACGCAGTATTTT. The chain joins TRBV9 to TRBJ2-3; a possible D gene is TRBD2 (7 bases). Germline V gene data show CDR1 as SGDLS and CDR2 as YYNGEE. The V gene lost 0 bases and the J gene lost 5 bases, with 10 bases spanning the gap. This CDR3 comprises 14 residues.

V is TRBV12-3 or TRBV12-4 and J is TRBJ2-1; no reliable D call. Trimming removed 7 bases at V and 4 bases at J, with 11 bases between. The CDR3 sequence is 13 residues long. CDR3 coding DNA: TGTGCCAGCACTTCGGGTTTATACAATGAGCAGTTCTTC. Protein product: CASTSGLYNEQFF.

This clone was recorded once. This chain links TRBV7-9 with TRBJ2-1, with 11 positions matching TRBD1. Unmatched junction bases numbered 7, after V lost 5 bases and J lost 7 bases. CDR3 length: 15 amino acids. Germline V lookup: CDR1 SEHNR, CDR2 FQNEAQ (reference sequence). For the CDR3, the DNA is TGTGCCAGCAGCCGCCGGGACAGGGGGAAAAATGAGCAGTTCTTC. This codes for CASSRRDRGKNEQFF. Supplemented by reference TRBV7-9 and TRBJ2-1, the full variable domain reads DTGVSQNPRHKITKRGQNVTFRCDPISEHNRLYWYRQTLGQGPEFLTYFQNEAQLEKSRLLSDRFSAERPKGSFSTLEIQRTEQGDSAMYLCASSRRDRGKNEQFFGPGTRLTVL.

V is TRBV6-6 and J is TRBJ2-2; D might be TRBD2 (5 bases). CDR3 length: 16 amino acids. Per germline, CDR1 MNHNY and CDR2 SVGAGI (reference sequence). Trimming left V 7 bases short and J 2 bases short, with 17 bases between. The CDR3 loop reads CASTNLGRTNTGELFF. CDR3 DNA sequence: TGTGCCAGCACGAACCTCGGGCGGACTAACACCGGGGAGCTGTTTTTT.

The chain employs TRBV4-2 and TRBJ2-1; TRBD2 aligns across 7 bases. The CDR3 loop spans 19 amino acids. From germline, CDR1 is LGHNA and CDR2 YNFKEQ. The ends lost 0 bases at V and 5 bases at J; junction bases unmatched: 16. Written as DNA, the CDR3 is TGTGCCAGCAGCCAAGATCCCTCCTCGGGGGGACGCACTAACAATGAGCAGTTCTTC. Encoded protein: CASSQDPSSGGRTNNEQFF.

The sample holds one count of this clone. The chain joins TRBV7-9 to TRBJ2-3; 7 bases fit TRBD1. CDR1 and CDR2 from the germline V gene are SEHNR and FQNEAQ (reference sequence). The CDR3 loop spans 15 amino acids. V shed 4 bases and J 1 base; nucleotides not matched to a gene: 5. The DNA for the CDR3 is TGTGCCAGCAGCTATGACAGGGTTGGCACAGATACGCAGTATTTT. As protein: CASSYDRVGTDTQYF.

This clone showed up just once. The chain uses TRBV5-4 and TRBJ2-7; TRBD1 might be the D (5 bases). Trimming removed 0 bases at V and 6 bases at J, with 10 bases between. CDR1 is SGHNT and CDR2 is YYREEE in the germline V gene (reference sequence). This CDR3 region has 13 residues. Here the CDR3 reads CASSLARAGEQYF. In DNA form, the CDR3 reads TGTGCCAGCAGCTTGGCCAGGGCAGGCGAGCAGTACTTC.

The chain has TRBV2 and TRBJ2-2; D may be TRBD2 (5 bases). CDR3 length: 15 amino acids. Trimming stripped 4 bases from V and 2 bases from J, with 11 bases between. CDR1 is SNHLY and CDR2 is FYNNEI in the germline V gene. CDR3 bases: TGTGCCAGCAGTGGGCTAGCTTCTAACACCGGGGAGCTGTTTTTT. Translated, it gives CASSGLASNTGELFF.

The sample holds one count of this clone. The V call is TRBV27, the J call TRBJ1-5; TRBD1 matches 7 bases. Germline trimming cut 5 bases from V and 1 base from J; bases unmatched to any gene: 8. This CDR3 is built from 16 residues. Germline V gives CDR1 MNHEY, CDR2 SMNVEV (reference sequence). CDR3 coding DNA: TGTGCCAGCAGTCCGCAACAGGGGCTGAGCAATCAGCCCCAGCATTTT. This gives the protein CASSPQQGLSNQPQHF.

The chain links TRBV4-2 to TRBJ1-5, with D maybe TRBD1 (5 bases). With 0 bases removed from V and 5 bases from J, the gap between germline ends came to 26 bases. The V gene's germline CDR1 is LGHNA and CDR2 YNFKEQ. The CDR3 has 20 amino acids. The CDR3 DNA follows: TGTGCCAGCAGCCAAGATCCAATTTCACGGACATTAAAGCCCGATCAGCCCCAGCATTTT. It yields the protein CASSQDPISRTLKPDQPQHF.

The J gene is TRBJ2-7, the V gene TRBV5-1; 7 bases align to TRBD1. The CDR3 covers 16 residues. Losses at the gene ends were 4 bases for V and 7 bases for J; bases not matched to a gene: 17. Germline assignment: CDR1 SGHRS and CDR2 YFSETQ. The CDR3 DNA is TGCGCCAGCAGCCCACATGATGAGGGGGCAATGGCGGAGCAGTACTTC. Residues: CASSPHDEGAMAEQYF. Full variable domain (outside the CDR3, taken from reference TRBV5-1 and TRBJ2-7): KAGVTQTPRYLIKTRGQQVTLSCSPISGHRSVSWYQQTPGQGLQFLFEYFSETQRNKGNFPGRFSGRQFSNSRSEMNVSTLELGDSALYLCASSPHDEGAMAEQYFGPGTRLTVT.

The V gene is TRBV7-2, the J gene TRBJ2-3; 10 positions agree with TRBD1. Looked up from germline, CDR1 is SGHTA and CDR2 is FQGNSA. V dropped 4 bases and J dropped 4; count of bases not matched to a gene: 2. This CDR3 has 14 residues. The CDR3 reads CASSWDRGPDTQYF. CDR3 DNA: TGTGCCAGCAGCTGGGACAGGGGACCAGATACGCAGTATTTT.